The clone carrying this TCR beta chain came up once. The antigen is not known. The repertoire was sequenced with immunoSEQ multiplex PCR; TCRdb's copy has only in-frame clones and lacks some. The repertoire holds about 420,000 clones, 85% to 90% seen once, with about 4% in the top ten. These data come from a study of Ad26.COV2.S vaccination and SARS-CoV-2 variants. Whole-study context: Participant was drawn from the COV1001 Ad26.COV2.S trial arm. Once or twice, 56 days apart, Ad26.COV2.S was delivered intramuscularly. Findings and caveats of the study: There was reportedly substantial breadth in spike-specific CD8+ and CD4+ T cell responses after vaccination.

Treatment of the sample: approximately 18 received Ad26.COV2.S at low or high dose, single or two shots; roughly five received placebo; per-sample allocation not given. Specimens were obtained on day 63 following the first vaccine or placebo injection. The CDR3 extends over 14 amino acids. Germline lookup yields CDR1 SQVTM and CDR2 ANQGSEA. V shed 4 bases and J 5 bases; nucleotides not matched to a gene: 8. V is TRBV29-1 and J is TRBJ2-1; TRBD2 aligns across 7 bases. The origin of this receptor is a person aged 18-65 years who received the Ad26.COV2.S COVID-19 vaccine or a placebo. The sample here was peripheral blood, taken in a trial of Ad26.COV2.S vaccine versus placebo. The CDR3 sequence is CSVGEAGDHNEQFF. The CDR3 DNA reads as TGCAGCGTTGGGGAGGCGGGGGATCACAATGAGCAGTTCTTC.